One and the same sample provided the 30 T cell receptor beta chains below, sequenced in a study of Graves' ophthalmopathy and Graves' hyperthyroidism. Amplifying from RNA transcripts, the study obtained TCR beta CDR3 regions. HTBI primers served in a first-round RT-PCR, which a second-round multiplex PCR followed. TCRdb re-derived calls from the multiplex PCR reads in MiXCR, one entry per CDR3 protein. The profile shows hundreds of thousands of distinct CDR3 sequences, just over 40% of them singletons. Sequencing used peripheral blood. These receptor sequences come from an adult man with Graves' ophthalmopathy.

The sample holds a few counts of this clonotype. This chain uses TRBV12-3 or TRBV12-4 with TRBJ1-3; no clear D. Trimming stripped 3 bases from V and 0 bases from J, with 15 bases between. This CDR3 contains 17 residues. The DNA for the CDR3 is TGTGCCAGCAGTTTTGTCCCGGGATCTCGCTCTGGAAACACCATATATTTT. Amino acids: CASSFVPGSRSGNTIYF.

The CDR3 loop is CASSLAGDFTGELFF. CDR3 bases: TGTGCCAGCAGCTTAGCCGGAGATTTCACCGGGGAGCTGTTTTTT. This chain connects TRBV13 to TRBJ2-2; no reliable D call. From germline, CDR1 is PRHDT and CDR2 FYEKMQ (reference sequence). Trimming took 1 base from V and 4 from J, leaving 10 bases between them. CDR3 size: 15 residues. The whole variable domain, filled in from reference TRBV13 and TRBJ2-2, reads AAGVIQSPRHLIKEKRETATLKCYPIPRHDTVYWYQQGPGQDPQFLISFYEKMQSDKGSIPDRFSAQQFSDYHSELNMSSLELGDSALYFCASSLAGDFTGELFFGEGSRLTVL.

There are many counts of this clonotype. The chain links TRBV19 to TRBJ1-1, with D possibly TRBD1 on 6 matching bases. Germline V gene sequence: CDR1 LNHDA, CDR2 SQIVND (reference sequence). The V end lost 9 bases, the J end lost 0 bases, and 17 bases lay between the germline ends. The CDR3 loop spans 15 amino acids. As DNA, the CDR3 is TGTGCCAGCCTGGACAGAACCTCCATGAACACTGAAGCTTTCTTT. Amino acids: CASLDRTSMNTEAFF. The whole variable domain, remainder taken from reference TRBV19 and TRBJ1-1, is DGGITQSPKYLFRKEGQNVTLSCEQNLNHDAMYWYRQDPGQGLRLIYYSQIVNDFQKGDIAEGYSVSREKKESFPLTVTSAQKNPTAFYLCASLDRTSMNTEAFFGQGTRLTVV.

The chain has TRBV29-1 and TRBJ2-6; TRBD1 agrees at 7 bases. The CDR3 is made up of 10 amino acids. CDR1 and CDR2 (germline): SQVTM, ANQGSEA. V trimming: 4 bases; J trimming: 12 bases; junction bases outside the gene matches: 0. The CDR3 DNA reads TGCAGCGTTGGGGACAGCGTCCTGACTTTC. This translates into CSVGDSVLTF. Using reference TRBV29-1 and TRBJ2-6 for the parts outside the CDR3, the full variable domain is SAVISQKPSRDICQRGTSLTIQCQVDSQVTMMFWYRQQPGQSLTLIATANQGSEATYESGFVIDKFPISRPNLTFSTLTVSNMSPEDSSIYLCSVGDSVLTFGAGSRLTVL.

Regarding this clonotype: It is unclear where the CDR3 begins or ends on the DNA, so no DNA is shown, and the CDR3 is as TCRdb lists it. The chain has TRBV9 and TRBJ1-3. The CDR3 length equals 20 residues, ends included. Germline V lookup: CDR1 SGDLS, CDR2 YYNGEE. The CDR3 here is CASSEYGGNTEAFFGNTIYF.

Note on this clonotype: An end of the junction differs from the germline gene, which may be a read error. J is TRBJ2-6 and V is TRBV12-3 or TRBV12-4; TRBD1 matches at 9 bases. This CDR3 is built from 13 residues. CDR3 sequence reads: CASSLGQGNTEAF. In nucleotides, the CDR3 is TGTGCCAGCAGTCTGGGACAGGGAAACACTGAAGCTTTC.

The chain recombines TRBV5-8 with TRBJ2-3; D is unresolved. The CDR3 sequence is 14 residues long. Trimming cost V 4 bases and J 0 bases, with 9 bases left between them. CDR1 is SGHTS, CDR2 YDEGEE, per germline. The CDR3 reads CASSPQSSTDTQYF. The CDR3 DNA reads as TGTGCCAGCAGCCCCCAGAGTAGCACAGATACGCAGTATTTT.

This clonotype was seen at least ten times. The junction does not match germline at one end; this may be a read error. The chain employs TRBV6-5 and TRBJ1-3; no clear D gene. In germline, CDR1 is MNHEY, CDR2 SVGAGI. This CDR3 spans 14 amino acids. The CDR3 DNA sequence: TGTGCCAGCAGTGACTCCTTCTCTGGAAACACCATATATTTT. Its protein is CASSDSFSGNTIYF.

A word on this clonotype: A read error may explain this, as a much larger clone is one base away. The chain joins TRBV7-8 to TRBJ2-7; a possible D gene is TRBD2 (6 bases). The germline V and J ends were trimmed by 4 bases and 1 base, with 26 bases remaining between them. The CDR3 consists of 19 residues. The germline gives CDR1 SGHVS, CDR2 FQNEAQ. DNA of the CDR3: TGTGCCAGCAGCTCCCGACCCGTATACCCTGGGACTTGGTCCTACGAGCAGTACTTC. Residues: CASSSRPVYPGTWSYEQYF.

J is TRBJ2-2 and V is TRBV4-1; 11 nucleotides align to TRBD2. Germline CDR1 MGHRA, CDR2 YSYEKL. CDR3 length: 18 residues. With V trimmed by 0 bases and J by 6 bases, 9 bases remained unmatched. As DNA, the CDR3 is TGCGCCAGCAGCCAAGATTGGCTAGCGGGAGGAATCTCCGGGGAGCTGTTTTTT. It is translated as CASSQDWLAGGISGELFF.

This clonotype was seen many times. The J gene is TRBJ1-5, the V gene TRBV29-1; D call uncertain. V was shortened by 4 bases and J by 2 bases, with 9 bases between the two germline ends. Germline loops: CDR1 SQVTM, CDR2 ANQGSEA. This CDR3 is 13 amino acids long. CDR3 nucleotides: TGCAGCGTTGGTCTCGGGGGCAATCAGCCCCAGCATTTT. It is translated as CSVGLGGNQPQHF. Full variable domain (rest looked up from reference TRBV29-1 and TRBJ1-5): SAVISQKPSRDICQRGTSLTIQCQVDSQVTMMFWYRQQPGQSLTLIATANQGSEATYESGFVIDKFPISRPNLTFSTLTVSNMSPEDSSIYLCSVGLGGNQPQHFGDGTRLSIL.

V and J are TRBV20-1 and TRBJ1-5; D might be TRBD1 (5 bases). Germline values: CDR1 DFQATT, CDR2 SNEGSKA (reference sequence). The CDR3 length is 13 residues. Trimming took 1 base from V and 7 from J, leaving 11 bases between them. The CDR3 sequence is CSARGQGVQPQHF. The CDR3 DNA reads TGCAGTGCTAGAGGGCAGGGAGTCCAGCCCCAGCATTTT.

The CDR3 sequence: CSVAVGNEKLFF. The CDR3 coding sequence is TGCAGCGTAGCGGTCGGCAATGAAAAACTGTTTTTT. The genes are TRBV29-1 and TRBJ1-4; unclear D gene. Per the germline V gene, CDR1 is SQVTM and CDR2 is ANQGSEA. There are 12 residues in the CDR3. Trimming pared 6 bases from V and 5 bases from J, leaving 10 bases between.

This sequence joins TRBV4-3 and TRBJ1-4; the D gene is possibly TRBD1 (5 bases). The CDR3 is 16 amino acids. The germline V and J ends were trimmed by 3 bases and 8 bases, with 19 bases remaining between them. Germline CDR1 reads LGHNA; CDR2 reads YSLEER. The CDR3 DNA sequence: TGCGCCAGCAGCCACTACGGGAAGGACACCGGGGAAAAACTGTTTTTT. It yields the protein CASSHYGKDTGEKLFF.

This sequence joins TRBV11-2 and TRBJ2-7, with no clear D. With 2 bases removed from V and 7 bases from J, the gap between germline ends came to 12 bases. CDR1 is SGHAT and CDR2 is FQNNGV in the germline V gene. The CDR3 consists of 13 residues. In nucleotides, the CDR3 is TGTGCCAGCAGCTTAATGGAAGCGAGTGAGCAGTACTTC. Translated, it gives CASSLMEASEQYF.

This clonotype was recorded many times. V usage is TRBV29-1 and J usage is TRBJ2-5; possibly TRBD1 or TRBD2 for D (5 bases each). The CDR3 covers 14 residues. CDR1 and CDR2 (germline): SQVTM, ANQGSEA. Trimming took off 6 bases at V and 7 bases at J, with 21 bases between the two ends. DNA of the CDR3: TGCAGCGTCCCCGGGACGCTCGAAAGCGGGACCCAGTACTTC. This gives the protein CSVPGTLESGTQYF.

This chain joins TRBV7-3 and TRBJ2-2; TRBD1 might be the D (7 bases). CDR3 length: 15 amino acids. CDR1 and CDR2 from the germline V gene are SGHTA and FQGTGA. V shed 5 bases and J shed 11 bases, with 21 bases lying between them. The CDR3 nucleotides read TGTGCCAGCAGCCTGACTAGACGAGGGGGCACCGAGCTGTTTTTT. Its translation is CASSLTRRGGTELFF.

This clonotype appeared many times. This chain links TRBV10-3 with TRBJ1-1; D is unclear. Germline V gene data show CDR1 as ENHRY and CDR2 as SYGVKD. V was shortened by 5 bases and J by 6 bases, with 16 bases between the two germline ends. This CDR3 has 14 amino acids. DNA of the CDR3: TGTGCCATCAGTACCCCAAAACGCCCGGCTGAAGCTTTCTTT. Encoded protein: CAISTPKRPAEAFF.

This clonotype was observed many times. The V call is TRBV7-6, the J call TRBJ1-1; no firm D call. Germline V CDR1 and CDR2: SGHVS, FNYEAQ. With 6 bases removed from V and 1 base from J, the gap between germline ends came to 9 bases. This CDR3 is 13 amino acids long. CDR3 DNA sequence: TGTGCCAGCAGAATGTCCCCGAACACTGAAGCTTTCTTT. Translated: CASRMSPNTEAFF.

V usage is TRBV11-1 and J usage is TRBJ1-1; D call uncertain. The CDR3 has 15 residues. Trimming cost V 2 bases and J 4 bases, with 14 bases left between them. Germline CDR1 is SGHAT and CDR2 is FQDESV (reference sequence). CDR3 sequence: CASSLQIQVGTEAFF. The CDR3 nucleotides read TGTGCCAGCAGCTTACAGATCCAGGTGGGCACTGAAGCTTTCTTT.

This clonotype was found once. CDR3: CAIRGPTTRSPLHF. In nucleotides, the CDR3 is TGTGCCATCAGGGGACCCACCACGCGATCACCCCTCCACTTT. The V gene is TRBV10-3, the J gene TRBJ1-6; tentative D call: TRBD1 (5 bases). Trimming took off 6 bases at V and 10 bases at J, with 16 bases between the two ends. Germline CDR1 and CDR2: ENHRY and SYGVKD. This CDR3 comprises 14 residues.

This clonotype was seen ten or more times. V usage is TRBV19 and J usage is TRBJ1-5; D might be TRBD1 (6 bases). CDR3 length equals 14 residues. With 4 bases removed from V and 7 bases from J, the gap between germline ends came to 14 bases. CDR1 LNHDA and CDR2 SQIVND come from the germline V gene (reference sequence). The CDR3 sequence: CASSTNRAGQPQHF. For the CDR3, the DNA is TGTGCCAGTAGTACGAACAGGGCAGGGCAGCCCCAGCATTTT.

This clonotype is a singleton in its sample. The rearrangement links TRBV7-3 to TRBJ2-3; D is unclear. The CDR3 covers 16 residues. Trimming shortened V by 0 bases and J by 0 bases, and 10 bases separated the two germline ends. CDR1 and CDR2 from the germline V gene are SGHTA and FQGTGA. The CDR3 here is CASSLTADSSTDTQYF. CDR3 DNA: TGTGCCAGCAGCTTAACGGCGGATTCTAGCACAGATACGCAGTATTTT.

V gene TRBV29-1 combines with J gene TRBJ2-5; the match to TRBD2 covers 12 bases. There are 14 residues in the CDR3. Per germline, CDR1 SQVTM and CDR2 ANQGSEA. V was clipped by 4 bases and J by 5 bases; unmatched bases: 5. This chain's CDR3 is CSVGLAGAEETQYF. DNA of the CDR3: TGCAGCGTTGGACTAGCGGGAGCGGAGGAGACCCAGTACTTC. Complete variable domain (other parts from reference TRBV29-1 and TRBJ2-5): SAVISQKPSRDICQRGTSLTIQCQVDSQVTMMFWYRQQPGQSLTLIATANQGSEATYESGFVIDKFPISRPNLTFSTLTVSNMSPEDSSIYLCSVGLAGAEETQYFGPGTRLLVL.

This clonotype was detected many times. The chain carries TRBV5-8 and TRBJ2-5, with TRBD2 matching 10 bases. Germline V gene sequence: CDR1 SGHTS, CDR2 YDEGEE. This CDR3 comprises 16 residues. J lost 1 base, V lost 0 bases, and 3 bases had no gene match. CDR3: CASSLEVAGGQETQYF. The CDR3, as DNA: TGTGCCAGCAGCTTGGAGGTAGCGGGGGGCCAAGAGACCCAGTACTTC.

There are a few counts of this clonotype. The rearrangement uses TRBV2 and TRBJ2-5, with 8 bases identical to TRBD1. After removal of 7 bases from V and 2 bases from J, the junction contained 9 bases not matched to a gene. This CDR3 spans 15 amino acids. Germline V gene lookup returns CDR1 SNHLY and CDR2 FYNNEI. Here the CDR3 reads CASTHRGKGQETQYF. The CDR3 nucleotides are TGTGCCAGCACACACAGGGGGAAGGGGCAAGAGACCCAGTACTTC.

The chain joins TRBV29-1 to TRBJ1-2; TRBD1 agrees at 8 bases. The CDR3 is 12 amino acids. CDR1 is SQVTM, CDR2 ANQGSEA, per germline. J lost 8 bases, V lost 6 bases, and 8 bases had no gene match. For the CDR3, the DNA is TGCAGCGTCGGAGGACAGGGTTCCGGCTACACCTTC. Residues: CSVGGQGSGYTF.

This clonotype was found many times. This chain links TRBV2 with TRBJ1-1; D possibly corresponds to TRBD1 (5 bases). Trimming pared 8 bases from V and 0 bases from J, leaving 10 bases between. Germline CDR1 SNHLY, CDR2 FYNNEI. There are 13 residues in the CDR3. CDR3 amino acids: CASGTDMNTEAFF. The CDR3 DNA follows: TGTGCCAGCGGGACGGACATGAACACTGAAGCTTTCTTT.

Notes on this clonotype: A read error may be the cause here, since a much bigger clone is one base away. The V call is TRBV2, the J call TRBJ2-7; D is undetermined. V dropped 6 bases and J dropped 7 bases, with 16 bases sitting between them. CDR3 length: 13 amino acids. The V gene's germline CDR1 is SNHLY and CDR2 FYNNEI. The CDR3 DNA reads TGTGCCAGCAGGTTCGAGCCCTCTAATGAGCAGTACTTC. Protein product: CASRFEPSNEQYF.

This clonotype occurred a few times. The chain combines TRBV25-1 with TRBJ1-1, with D possibly TRBD1 on 6 matching bases. The V and J ends lost 5 bases and 2 bases respectively, with 15 bases between them. CDR1 MGHDK and CDR2 SYGVNS come from the germline V gene. The CDR3 is made up of 15 amino acids. DNA for the CDR3: TGTGCCAGCAGTTCCCGGGACAACCTTAACACTGAAGCTTTCTTT. Its translation is CASSSRDNLNTEAFF.